This T cell receptor beta chain derives from a study of T cells in Graves' hyperthyroidism and ophthalmopathy. Study-level points and caveats: Progression to ophthalmopathy was predicted a median of 6.5 months early.

Disease duration under 2 months; hyperthyroidism patients were aged 18 to 65. Around 10 ml fresh peripheral blood yielded the PBMCs. On this clonotype: Antigen: not known.

Researchers took RNA transcripts and amplified the TCR beta CDR3 regions from them. In the first-round RT-PCR of the TCR CDR3, the HTBI primer set was used. MiXCR, applied by TCRdb to the multiplex PCR reads, yields one record per CDR3 protein. This table has around 620,000 distinct CDR3 sequences, around 15% appearing once. Trimming took 5 bases from V and 2 from J, leaving 21 bases between them. This CDR3 region has 18 residues. CDR1 is MDHEN and CDR2 is SYDVKM in the germline V gene. Sequenced input: blood. The clonotype originates from a woman aged 25 to 39 with Graves' hyperthyroidism. J is TRBJ2-2 and V is TRBV28; tentatively, D is TRBD1 (5 bases). CDR3 region: CASSTPNPGQTNTGELFF. For the CDR3, the DNA is TGTGCCAGCAGTACCCCAAACCCTGGACAAACCAACACCGGGGAGCTGTTTTTT.